These T cell receptor beta chains were read from a single sample in a study of blood T cell repertoires in COVID-19. This table comes from immunoSEQ multiplex PCR, and its TCRdb copy is limited to in-frame clones, with some not included. The sample yields about 220,000 clones, 84% seen once. The sequencing sample was made of peripheral blood. The receptor source for this set is a man aged 40-50 years who had recovered from COVID-19. The CDR3 runs from the conserved cysteine through the conserved F or W. D genes are given only for firm matches. Clone sizes are given selectively: once, few, many, or a class where the clone is expanded.

v_gene	d_gene	j_gene	abundance	CDR3aa	CDR3nt
TRBV25-1	.	TRBJ2-7	.	CASSDSYEQYF	TGTGCCAGCTCCGACAGCTACGAGCAGTACTTC
TRBV6-5	.	TRBJ1-1	.	CASFPGGSHTEAFF	TGTGCCAGCTTCCCGGGGGGGAGTCACACTGAAGCTTTCTTT
TRBV29-1	TRBD1	TRBJ2-7	.	CSVTGQGFGEQYF	TGCAGCGTAACTGGACAGGGTTTCGGCGAGCAGTACTTC
TRBV19	TRBD1	TRBJ1-5	.	CASSTQGAGQPQHF	TGTGCCAGTAGTACACAGGGGGCGGGTCAGCCCCAGCATTTT
TRBV6-2/TRBV6-3	.	TRBJ2-7	.	CASSYTLTGTYSYEQYF	TGTGCCAGCAGTTACACACTAACCGGGACATACTCCTACGAGCAGTACTTC
TRBV6-2/TRBV6-3	TRBD1	TRBJ1-1	.	CASSGQGDVRAFF	TGTGCCAGCAGTGGACAGGGGGATGTCAGAGCTTTCTTT
TRBV11-2	.	TRBJ2-3	.	CASSLVQRDTQYF	TGTGCCAGCAGCTTAGTGCAGAGGGATACGCAGTATTTT
TRBV7-9	TRBD2	TRBJ2-7	.	CAGSLTGGPSYEQYF	TGTGCCGGCAGCTTAACGGGAGGACCCTCCTACGAGCAGTACTTC
TRBV2	.	TRBJ2-7	.	CASSERQFYEQYF	TGTGCCAGCAGTGAACGACAGTTCTACGAGCAGTACTTC
TRBV2	.	TRBJ1-5	.	CASTTDGGGNQPQHF	TGTGCCAGCACCACTGACGGGGGAGGCAATCAGCCCCAGCATTTT
TRBV27	TRBD2	TRBJ2-7	.	CASSPSGSFHEQYF	TGTGCCAGCAGCCCTAGCGGGAGTTTCCACGAGCAGTACTTC
TRBV30	.	TRBJ1-1	.	CAWERQLGTEAFF	TGTGCCTGGGAGAGACAGTTGGGCACTGAAGCTTTCTTT
TRBV4-3	TRBD1	TRBJ2-7	.	CASSPHPGQGSGEQYF	TGCGCCAGCAGCCCCCATCCCGGACAGGGGAGCGGCGAGCAGTACTTC
TRBV19	TRBD1	TRBJ2-5	.	CASRQGASKETQYF	TGTGCCAGTCGACAGGGGGCGAGTAAAGAGACCCAGTACTTC
TRBV4-3	TRBD1	TRBJ2-1	.	CASSQEVPGQGNNEQFF	TGCGCCAGCAGCCAAGAAGTCCCAGGACAGGGCAACAATGAGCAGTTCTTC
TRBV3-1/TRBV3-2	.	TRBJ2-6	.	CASSQGTVSGANVLTF	TGTGCCAGCAGCCAAGGCACAGTCTCTGGGGCCAACGTCCTGACTTTC
TRBV27	.	TRBJ2-3	once	CASSPDFPSTDTQYF	TGTGCCAGCAGTCCGGACTTCCCCTCCACAGATACGCAGTATTTT
TRBV7-2	TRBD2	TRBJ2-2	.	CASSLGGMNTGELFF	TGTGCCAGCAGCTTGGGGGGGATGAACACCGGGGAGCTGTTTTTT
TRBV6-5	TRBD1	TRBJ1-1	.	CASSPGQGGPVGAFF	TGTGCCAGCAGTCCGGGACAGGGGGGACCGGTGGGGGCTTTCTTT
TRBV19	.	TRBJ2-2	.	CASSIGNSREAWGTGELFF	TGTGCCAGTAGTATAGGCAACTCCAGGGAGGCCTGGGGGACCGGGGAGCTGTTTTTT
TRBV6-5	.	TRBJ1-2	.	CASLVAQGRFDGYTF	TGTGCCAGCCTCGTCGCCCAGGGGCGGTTTGATGGCTACACCTTC
TRBV6-5	.	TRBJ2-1	.	CASGRQSSYNEQFF	TGTGCCAGCGGGCGCCAGAGCTCCTACAATGAGCAGTTCTTC
TRBV5-1	TRBD2	TRBJ2-1	.	CASSLYGGDYNEQFF	TGCGCCAGCAGCTTGTACGGGGGGGACTACAATGAGCAGTTCTTC
TRBV7-2	.	TRBJ1-2	once	CASSPQGVHGYTF	TGTGCCAGCAGCCCCCAGGGTGTTCATGGCTACACCTTC
TRBV12-5	TRBD1	TRBJ2-5	.	CASGPPRPGGETQYF	TGTGCTAGTGGTCCGCCGCGGCCAGGGGGAGAGACCCAGTACTTC
TRBV14	TRBD2	TRBJ2-7	.	CASSQGVLWEGQLTYEQYF	TGTGCCAGCAGCCAAGGGGTTTTGTGGGAGGGCCAATTAACGTACGAGCAGTACTTC
TRBV21-1	.	TRBJ2-5	.	CASSKSGGNLRETQYF	TGTGCCAGCAGCAAATCGGGCGGGAACCTCCGAGAGACCCAGTACTTC
TRBV19	TRBD2	TRBJ2-1	.	CASSRTSGSSNEQFF	TGTGCCAGTAGTAGGACTAGCGGGAGTTCCAATGAGCAGTTCTTC
TRBV5-5	.	TRBJ2-7	.	CASSLEGGQYSYEQYF	TGTGCCAGCAGCTTAGAGGGGGGACAGTACTCCTACGAGCAGTACTTC
TRBV4-3	TRBD1	TRBJ2-1	.	CASSQGRTGGNEQFF	TGCGCCAGCAGCCAGGGCCGGACAGGGGGGAATGAGCAGTTCTTC
TRBV7-2	TRBD1	TRBJ2-7	.	CASSPVTGQGYEQYF	TGTGCCAGCAGCCCAGTTACAGGACAGGGCTACGAGCAGTACTTC
TRBV12-5	TRBD1	TRBJ1-4	.	CASGQGQGSEKLFF	TGTGCTAGTGGCCAGGGACAGGGCAGTGAAAAACTGTTTTTT
TRBV5-1	.	TRBJ2-3	.	CASSLTGSGDTQYF	TGCGCCAGCAGCTTGACAGGGAGTGGGGATACGCAGTATTTT
TRBV20-1	TRBD2	TRBJ2-1	.	CSASPTSGTYEQFF	TGCAGTGCTAGTCCGACTAGCGGGACTTATGAGCAGTTCTTC
TRBV7-2	TRBD1	TRBJ2-1	.	CASSPGTGTAGEQFF	TGTGCCAGCAGCCCCGGGACAGGGACCGCGGGTGAGCAGTTCTTC
TRBV25-1	.	TRBJ2-1	.	CASSAGNNEQFF	TGTGCCAGCAGTGCAGGGAACAATGAGCAGTTCTTC
TRBV5-1	.	TRBJ2-1	.	CASSLMLPAEAQFF	TGCGCCAGCAGCTTGATGCTTCCTGCCGAAGCGCAGTTCTTC
TRBV19	TRBD1	TRBJ1-5	.	CASSMPPKQGAGKQPQHF	TGTGCCAGTAGTATGCCCCCCAAACAGGGGGCTGGGAAGCAGCCCCAGCATTTT
TRBV9	.	TRBJ2-1	.	CASSVQGPSSYNEQFF	TGTGCCAGCAGCGTCCAGGGCCCCAGCTCCTACAATGAGCAGTTCTTC
TRBV6-6	.	TRBJ1-2	.	CASTTHTAPNYGYTF	TGTGCCAGCACCACCCATACAGCACCTAACTATGGCTACACCTTC
TRBV7-9	.	TRBJ2-5	once	CASSFGGGQETQYF	TGTGCCAGCAGCTTCGGAGGAGGACAAGAGACCCAGTACTTC
TRBV11-2	.	TRBJ1-1	once	CASSLGGLHRPTEAFF	TGTGCCAGCAGCTTAGGCGGTTTGCATCGACCTACTGAAGCTTTCTTT
TRBV20-1	.	TRBJ2-5	.	CSAGQETQYF	TGCAGTGCTGGCCAGGAGACCCAGTACTTC
TRBV29-1	.	TRBJ2-5	.	CSALLLGGGRETQYF	TGCAGCGCCCTGCTTCTAGGGGGGGGCCGAGAGACCCAGTACTTC
TRBV12-3/TRBV12-4	TRBD2	TRBJ2-5	.	CASSPGGETQYF	TGTGCCAGCAGCCCCGGGGGGGAGACCCAGTACTTC
TRBV2	.	TRBJ1-2	few	CASGPPGVLYGYTF	TGTGCCAGCGGTCCCCCGGGAGTCCTCTATGGCTACACCTTC
TRBV30	.	TRBJ1-1	.	CAWDGGMNTEAFF	TGTGCCTGGGATGGGGGGATGAACACTGAAGCTTTCTTT
TRBV29-1	TRBD1	TRBJ1-2	few	CSVEEDRGGYTF	TGCAGCGTTGAAGAGGACAGGGGAGGCTACACCTTC
TRBV29-1	TRBD1	TRBJ2-2	few	CSVGGTGRLFF	TGCAGCGTTGGAGGGACAGGGAGGCTGTTTTTT
TRBV29-1	.	TRBJ1-5	.	CSVGAGDQPQHF	TGCAGCGTTGGTGCCGGGGATCAGCCCCAGCATTTT
TRBV4-3	.	TRBJ1-1	.	CASSQESTVNTEAFF	TGCGCCAGCAGCCAAGAGTCAACTGTGAACACTGAAGCTTTCTTT
TRBV27	.	TRBJ1-1	.	CASSPTRNTEAFF	TGTGCCAGCAGTCCCACGAGGAACACTGAAGCTTTCTTT
TRBV30	.	TRBJ2-2	.	CAWSARSDTGELFF	TGTGCCTGGAGTGCGCGGTCGGACACCGGGGAGCTGTTTTTT
TRBV4-3	.	TRBJ2-7	.	CASSQGTLSSYEQYF	TGCGCCAGCAGCCAGGGGACACTGAGCTCCTACGAGCAGTACTTC
TRBV19	.	TRBJ1-2	.	CATRAEDYTF	TGTGCCACTCGCGCCGAGGACTACACCTTC
TRBV12-3/TRBV12-4	TRBD1	TRBJ2-5	.	CASRRDSAETQYF	TGTGCCAGCAGACGGGACAGCGCGGAGACCCAGTACTTC
TRBV9	.	TRBJ2-3	.	CASSVLGGTSTDTQYF	TGTGCCAGCAGCGTACTAGGAGGGACTAGCACAGATACGCAGTATTTT